This T cell receptor (beta chain) was identified in a study of CD8+ T cells in alopecia areata. The wider study: Tofacitinib was taken orally by treated patients, and the dose was 5 to 10 mg twice daily. General study points: While patients received tofacitinib, many expanded lesional clones remained present in scalp and blood.

RNA extraction and reverse transcription yielded cDNA as sequencing template. Repertoires were generated with immunoSEQ multiplex PCR, while TCRdb's copy carries only in-frame clones and drops some. This sample has about 280,000 clones, with roughly 64% found just once. This CDR3 is built from 13 residues. From germline, CDR1 is MNHEY and CDR2 SMNVEV (reference sequence). V lost 4 bases to trimming and J lost 4 bases, with 10 bases between them. For this clone: Its antigen is unknown.

Treatment given: oral pan-JAK inhibitor, 5-10 mg twice daily. Alopecia areata patients provided lesional scalp punch biopsies and peripheral blood, both collected for the study. The chain uses TRBV27 and TRBJ2-5; perhaps TRBD2 as D (6 bases). The sample in question was CD4+ T cells sorted from blood, obtained at week 24, from a patient treated with tofacitinib. This sequence was found in a human donor with alopecia areata. CDR3 bases: TGTGCCAGCAGTTGGAGGGGACGAGAGACCCAGTACTTC. Amino acids: CASSWRGRETQYF.